Reported below is one T cell receptor beta chain. The data derive from a study of control samples from healthy donors and cancer patients. This table comes from immunoSEQ multiplex PCR, and its TCRdb copy is limited to in-frame clones, with some not included. The sample has around 7,800 clones, under 90% seen once. The CDR3 sequence is 11 residues long. CDR1 and CDR2 (germline): MNHEY, SVGAGI. The V and J ends lost 7 bases and 12 bases respectively, with 13 bases between them. Sequenced input: PBMCs. This chain joins TRBV6-5 and TRBJ2-1, with D perhaps TRBD1 or TRBD2 (5 bases each). This clonotype originated in a man between 65 and 85 years old with lung cancer. The CDR3 DNA reads TGTGCCAGCATGAGGGGAGACGGGCAGTTCTTC. Translation: CASMRGDGQFF.